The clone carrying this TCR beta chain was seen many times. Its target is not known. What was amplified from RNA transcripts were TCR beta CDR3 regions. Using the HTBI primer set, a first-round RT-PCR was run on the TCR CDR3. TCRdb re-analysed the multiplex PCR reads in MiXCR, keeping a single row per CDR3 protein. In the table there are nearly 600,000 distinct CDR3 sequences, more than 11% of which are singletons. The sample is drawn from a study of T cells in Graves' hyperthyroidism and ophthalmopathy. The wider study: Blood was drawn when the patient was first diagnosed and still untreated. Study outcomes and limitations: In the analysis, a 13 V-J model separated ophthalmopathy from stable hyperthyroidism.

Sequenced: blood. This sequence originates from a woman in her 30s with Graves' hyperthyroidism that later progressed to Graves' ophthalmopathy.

CDR3 in amino acids: CASSVLQGRSTEAFF. The DNA for the CDR3 is TGTGCCAGCAGCGTACTACAGGGTCGGAGCACTGAAGCTTTCTTT. The V call is TRBV11-2, the J call TRBJ1-1; D may be TRBD1 (6 bases). There are 15 residues in the CDR3. The germline V and J ends were trimmed by 5 bases and 4 bases, with 17 bases remaining between them. CDR1 and CDR2 from the germline V gene are SGHAT and FQNNGV.